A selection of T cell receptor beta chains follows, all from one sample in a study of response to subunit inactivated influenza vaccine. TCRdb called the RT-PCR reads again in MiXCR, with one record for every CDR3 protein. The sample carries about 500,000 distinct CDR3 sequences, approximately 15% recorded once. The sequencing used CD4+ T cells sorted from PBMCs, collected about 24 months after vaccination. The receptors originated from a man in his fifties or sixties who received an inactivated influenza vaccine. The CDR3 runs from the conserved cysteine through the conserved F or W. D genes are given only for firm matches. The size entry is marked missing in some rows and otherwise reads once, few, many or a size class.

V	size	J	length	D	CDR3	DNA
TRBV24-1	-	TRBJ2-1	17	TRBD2	CATSERKTSGRLHEQFF	TGTGCCACCAGTGAAAGAAAGACTAGCGGGAGATTGCATGAGCAGTTCTTC
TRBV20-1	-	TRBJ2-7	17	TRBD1	CSASPGTGAKDFYEQYF	TGCAGTGCTAGTCCCGGGACAGGGGCCAAGGATTTCTACGAGCAGTACTTC
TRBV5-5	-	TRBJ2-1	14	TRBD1	CASNRQGARNEQFF	TGTGCCAGCAATCGACAGGGGGCAAGGAATGAGCAGTTCTTC
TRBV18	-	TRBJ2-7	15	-	CASSPPMTGSYEQYF	TGTGCCAGCTCACCACCCATGACAGGCTCCTACGAGCAGTACTTC
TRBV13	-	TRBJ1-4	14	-	CASRAMGGNEKLFF	TGTGCCAGCAGAGCTATGGGGGGGAATGAAAAACTGTTTTTT
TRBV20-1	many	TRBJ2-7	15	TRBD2	CSARDTSGGLYEQYF	TGCAGTGCTAGAGATACTAGCGGGGGTTTGTACGAGCAGTACTTC
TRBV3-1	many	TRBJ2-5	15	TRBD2	CASSPDGGYQETQYF	TGTGCCAGCAGCCCCGACGGGGGGTACCAAGAGACCCAGTACTTC
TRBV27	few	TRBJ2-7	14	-	CASSLSERPYEQYF	TGTGCCAGCAGTTTATCTGAGCGCCCCTACGAGCAGTACTTC
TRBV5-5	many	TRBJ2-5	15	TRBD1	CASRQRGQGGETQYF	TGTGCCAGCAGGCAACGGGGACAGGGAGGGGAGACCCAGTACTTC
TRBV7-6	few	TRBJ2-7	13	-	CASSLPGVNEQYF	TGTGCCAGCAGCTTGCCAGGGGTCAACGAGCAGTACTTC
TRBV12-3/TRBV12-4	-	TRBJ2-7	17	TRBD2	CASSPREGGAKAYEQYF	TGTGCCAGCAGTCCTAGGGAGGGAGGCGCCAAGGCTTACGAGCAGTACTTC
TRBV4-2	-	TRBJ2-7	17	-	CASSQVGLPKSSYEQYF	TGTGCCAGCAGCCAAGTAGGGCTCCCCAAGAGCTCCTACGAGCAGTACTTC
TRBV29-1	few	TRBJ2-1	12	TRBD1	CSTATGYNEQFF	TGCAGCACCGCGACAGGGTACAATGAGCAGTTCTTC
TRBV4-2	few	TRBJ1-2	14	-	CASSQGYSNYGYTF	TGTGCCAGCAGCCAAGGTTACAGTAACTATGGCTACACCTTC
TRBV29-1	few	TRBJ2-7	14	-	CSVGVGGGSYEQYF	TGCAGCGTTGGGGTCGGGGGAGGCTCCTACGAGCAGTACTTC
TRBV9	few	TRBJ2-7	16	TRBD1	CASSPRGQGGAYEQYF	TGTGCCAGCAGCCCCCGAGGACAGGGTGGGGCCTACGAGCAGTACTTC
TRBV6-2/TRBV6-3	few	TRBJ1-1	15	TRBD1	CASGFSDRETTEAFF	TGTGCCAGCGGCTTCTCTGACAGGGAGACCACTGAAGCTTTCTTT
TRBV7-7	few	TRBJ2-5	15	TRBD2	CASSQSSGGQETQYF	TGTGCTAGCAGCCAATCTAGCGGGGGCCAAGAGACCCAGTACTTC
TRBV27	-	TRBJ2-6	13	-	CASAYSGANVLTF	TGTGCCAGCGCTTATTCTGGGGCCAACGTCCTGACTTTC
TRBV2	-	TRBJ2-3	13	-	CASSRGNTDTQYF	TGTGCCAGCAGTAGAGGAAACACAGATACGCAGTATTTT
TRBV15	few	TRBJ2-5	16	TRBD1	CATSIKTGFLEETQYF	TGTGCCACCAGCATAAAGACAGGGTTTTTGGAAGAGACCCAGTACTTC